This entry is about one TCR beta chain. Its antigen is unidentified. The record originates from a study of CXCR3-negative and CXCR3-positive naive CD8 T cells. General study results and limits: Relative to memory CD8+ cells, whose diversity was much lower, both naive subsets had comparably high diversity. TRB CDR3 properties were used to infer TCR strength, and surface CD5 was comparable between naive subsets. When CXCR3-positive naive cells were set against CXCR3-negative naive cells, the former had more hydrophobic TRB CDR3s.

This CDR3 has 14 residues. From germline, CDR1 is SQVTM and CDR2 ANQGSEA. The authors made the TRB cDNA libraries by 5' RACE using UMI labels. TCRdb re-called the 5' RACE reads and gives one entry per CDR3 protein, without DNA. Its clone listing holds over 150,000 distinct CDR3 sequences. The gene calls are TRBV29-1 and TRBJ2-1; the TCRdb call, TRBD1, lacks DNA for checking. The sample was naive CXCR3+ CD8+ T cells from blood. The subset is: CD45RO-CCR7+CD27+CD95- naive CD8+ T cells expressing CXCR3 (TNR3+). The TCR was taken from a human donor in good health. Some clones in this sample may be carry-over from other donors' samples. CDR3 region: CSVVGGRGTNEQFF.